The clone carrying this T cell receptor gamma chain is deemed medium-sized. Other DNA sequences in this specimen translate into the identical CDR3. These data belong to a study of gamma-delta chains in newborns, infants, children. The wider study: Microbial exposure reportedly drives polyclonal innate γδ T cell expansion after birth.

TCRdb reanalysed the reads via CATT. This sample carries about 1,500 gamma-chain clones, more than 3% of them seen once, and the ten largest clones take approximately 37%. Germline CDR1 reads GITISATS; CDR2 reads ISYDGTV (reference sequence). The trim removed 1 base at V and 8 bases at J, leaving 2 bases unmatched. The CDR3 contains 15 residues. The TCR was taken from a child who was a newborn, infant or young child, either healthy, febrile or measles-vaccinated (not recorded which). Sequencing was done on a sample of blood. The rearrangement links TRGV9 to TRGJP. The CDR3 DNA follows: TGTGCCTTGTGGGAGGTCCAGTTGGGCAAAAAAATCAAGGTATTT. Its protein product is CALWEVQLGKKIKVF.